Listed below are T cell receptor beta chains from one sample, sequenced in a study of Ad26.COV2.S vaccination and SARS-CoV-2 variants. Produced via immunoSEQ multiplex PCR; TCRdb's table is partial and in-frame only. The table lists about half a million clones, 89% of them singletons. This specimen consisted of peripheral blood, obtained in a trial of Ad26.COV2.S vaccine versus placebo. These receptors originate from a person aged 18 to 65 who received the Ad26.COV2.S COVID-19 vaccine or a placebo. The conserved cysteine and the conserved F or W are not part of the CDR3 here. Not all rows give a size; the values are once, few, many and, for expanded clones, a class.

V gene	J gene	clone size	CDR3 protein
TRBV3-1/TRBV3-2	TRBJ2-7	-	ASGRVTNEQY
TRBV19	TRBJ1-5	once	ASSIYWQGPTNNQPQH
TRBV4-2	TRBJ2-7	-	ASSLTPGLLFYEQY
TRBV19	TRBJ1-6	-	ASSLSAQLDNSPLH
TRBV2	TRBJ1-6	once	ASGGQSSYNSPLH
TRBV11-3	TRBJ2-3	once	ASSRQAGTDTQY
TRBV28	TRBJ2-1	-	ASSSSSEPYNEQF
TRBV6-1	TRBJ2-3	-	ASSEGLAGLQRTQY
TRBV2	TRBJ2-7	-	ASSERGAPSSYEQY
TRBV7-9	TRBJ2-5	once	ASRPGGARETQY
TRBV5-1	TRBJ1-2	-	ASSPEGQRSNYGYT
TRBV6-5	TRBJ2-5	-	ASSYDKFSATQY
TRBV7-2	TRBJ1-6	once	ASRYRPVDSPLH
TRBV4-2	TRBJ1-2	once	ASSQDTAYGYT
TRBV7-3	TRBJ2-7	-	ASSLTDSAAYEQY
TRBV11-3	TRBJ2-5	-	ASSLGTGGTQY
TRBV6-2/TRBV6-3	TRBJ1-2	few	ASSPTGDYGYT
TRBV6-5	TRBJ2-7	few	ASTLAGATSYEQY
TRBV11-2	TRBJ2-7	few	ASSLVYSYEQY
TRBV21-1	TRBJ2-1	once	ASSKAEGSEGNEQF
TRBV30	TRBJ2-5	once	AWSVQGRKPQY
TRBV10-3	TRBJ2-7	-	AISDLLYEQY
TRBV5-5	TRBJ2-5	-	ASSATGDRETQY
TRBV11-3	TRBJ2-1	-	ASSLVPGSRSEDNEQF
TRBV2	TRBJ2-6	-	ASKGQWANVLT
TRBV29-1	TRBJ1-1	-	SVCGLNTEAF
TRBV5-1	TRBJ2-7	once	ASSLGQVPAEQY
TRBV30	TRBJ2-2	-	AWSRSYTGELF
TRBV4-2	TRBJ2-3	once	ASSQGLSSGGGNTDTQY
TRBV6-5	TRBJ1-2	-	ASSSQGGYT
TRBV7-9	TRBJ2-1	-	ASSHFKTSGVYNEQF
TRBV7-9	TRBJ2-5	-	ASSLSGVQETQY
TRBV9	TRBJ1-2	-	ASSVAQASYGYT
TRBV18	TRBJ1-3	-	ASSPPISSGNTIY
TRBV7-8	TRBJ1-4	-	ASSPNQATNEKLF
TRBV7-9	TRBJ2-3	-	ASTHSGRAPDTQY
TRBV9	TRBJ1-5	-	ASSVAGGSQPQH
TRBV7-2	TRBJ2-1	-	ASSLGSSGGAREQF
TRBV6-5	TRBJ2-1	-	ASDPGTGGYEQF
TRBV2	TRBJ2-3	-	ASSPTSATDTQY
TRBV27	TRBJ2-1	-	ASSSLRENYNEQF